These 28 T cell receptor beta chains were sequenced from one sample in a study of T-cell reconstitution after alpha-beta-depleted transplantation in children. Preparing the TCRbeta library involved the use of unique molecular identifiers. TCRdb itself ran the PCR reads through MiXCR, one entry per CDR3 protein. Of almost 500,000 distinct CDR3 sequences detected, 10% to 13% appear once; the ten largest clones hold about 2.1%. The sequencing here drew on PBMCs, taken before TCRalphabeta/CD19-depleted stem cell transplant. The receptors derive from a child aged 2-15 years with inherited bone marrow failure, due to receive a stem cell transplant.

This clonotype was seen a few times. The chain carries TRBV29-1 and TRBJ2-1; 11 bases are shared with TRBD2. V gave up 6 bases and J gave up 0 bases; unmatched junction bases: 7. CDR3 length equals 16 residues. CDR1 is SQVTM, CDR2 ANQGSEA, per germline. CDR3 loop: CSVIPSGRISYNEQFF. Here the CDR3 DNA reads TGCAGCGTCATTCCTAGCGGGAGGATCTCCTACAATGAGCAGTTCTTC.

The V and J genes are TRBV7-2 and TRBJ1-5; maybe TRBD1 (6 bases). The CDR3 contains 16 residues. CDR1 and CDR2 from the germline V gene are SGHTA and FQGNSA. With 1 base removed from V and 0 bases from J, the gap between germline ends came to 10 bases. The CDR3 nucleotides read TGTGCCAGCAGCTTAGTGACAGGATATAGCAATCAGCCCCAGCATTTT. This encodes CASSLVTGYSNQPQHF.

This chain joins TRBV20-1 and TRBJ2-2, with 7 nucleotides matching TRBD1. With 8 bases clipped from V and 3 bases from J, the junction kept 12 bases outside the gene matches. The CDR3 is 15 residues long. Germline V gives CDR1 DFQATT, CDR2 SNEGSKA (reference sequence). In DNA, the CDR3 is TGCAGTACCCCCCACCGCCAGGGGGACACCGGGGAGCTGTTTTTT. As protein: CSTPHRQGDTGELFF.

The chain recombines TRBV5-1 with TRBJ2-7, with D maybe TRBD2 (5 bases). V shed 5 bases and J shed 0 bases, with 12 bases lying between them. The CDR3 covers 14 residues. CDR1 is SGHRS, CDR2 YFSETQ, per germline. The CDR3 here is CASRPGEPSYEQYF. The DNA for the CDR3 is TGCGCCAGCAGGCCCGGGGAGCCCTCCTACGAGCAGTACTTC. The full variable domain, in which reference TRBV5-1 and TRBJ2-7 provide the parts outside the CDR3, is KAGVTQTPRYLIKTRGQQVTLSCSPISGHRSVSWYQQTPGQGLQFLFEYFSETQRNKGNFPGRFSGRQFSNSRSEMNVSTLELGDSALYLCASRPGEPSYEQYFGPGTRLTVT.

The CDR3 is CAHRLAPTYEQYF. CDR3 nucleotide sequence: TGTGCACACCGACTAGCGCCTACCTACGAGCAGTACTTC. The J gene is TRBJ2-7, the V gene TRBV12-2; TRBD2, as called in the table, went unchecked against the DNA. TRBV12-2 is described as a pseudogene. The CDR3 is 13 amino acids.

The sample holds many counts of this clonotype. The chain employs TRBV7-8 and TRBJ2-4; D might be TRBD1 or TRBD2, each matching 6 bases. V lost 2 bases, J lost 7 bases, and 18 bases lay in between. The germline gives CDR1 SGHVS, CDR2 FQNEAQ. This CDR3 contains 16 residues. The chain's CDR3 is CASSLFPGSRGNIQYF. In nucleotides, the CDR3 is TGTGCCAGCAGCTTATTCCCCGGGAGTAGGGGGAACATTCAGTACTTC.

The chain recombines TRBV7-2 with TRBJ2-1; TRBD2 aligns across 7 bases. From germline, CDR1 is SGHTA and CDR2 FQGNSA. V lost 5 bases, J lost 3 bases, and 10 bases stayed unmatched. The CDR3 is 16 amino acids. The CDR3 coding sequence is TGTGCCAGCAGCGTGCGCAGCGGGACGGGCTACAATGAGCAGTTCTTC. Protein sequence: CASSVRSGTGYNEQFF. The whole variable domain, filled in from reference TRBV7-2 and TRBJ2-1, reads GAGVSQSPSNKVTEKGKDVELRCDPISGHTALYWYRQSLGQGLEFLIYFQGNSAPDKSGLPSDRFSAERTGGSVSTLTIQRTQQEDSAVYLCASSVRSGTGYNEQFFGPGTRLTVL.

This clonotype was seen ten or more times. The chain couples TRBV7-9 to TRBJ2-7; D call uncertain. The germline gives CDR1 SEHNR, CDR2 FQNEAQ (reference sequence). The CDR3 consists of 14 residues. V was cut by 6 bases and J by 5 bases, with 17 bases left in between. CDR3 sequence: CASSPKPSGDEQYF. Here the CDR3 DNA reads TGTGCCAGCAGTCCCAAACCTAGTGGAGACGAGCAGTACTTC.

Remarks on this clonotype: This could be a read error, since a much larger clone is one nucleotide away. This sequence joins TRBV4-3 and TRBJ2-4; no reliable D call. Germline CDR1 is LGHNA and CDR2 is YSLEER. The CDR3 is 16 residues long. The V end lost 0 bases, the J end lost 3 bases, and 12 bases lay between the germline ends. DNA of the CDR3: TGCGCCAGCAGCCAAGACTACCCGGGTTGCAAAAACATTCAGTACTTC. The encoded protein is CASSQDYPGCKNIQYF.

This clonotype has a count of ten or more. This chain connects TRBV11-2 to TRBJ2-3, with TRBD2 matching over 10 bases. Germline CDR1 SGHAT, CDR2 FQNNGV. The CDR3 extends over 14 amino acids. Trimming cost V 1 base and J 9 bases; bases outside gene matches: 4. The CDR3 DNA sequence: TGTGCCAGCAGCTTAGGGCTAGCGGGGGTGACGCAGTATTTT. Its protein is CASSLGLAGVTQYF.

The chain is built from TRBV5-6 and TRBJ2-3, with 8 nucleotides matching TRBD2. CDR1 and CDR2 (germline): SGHDT, YYEEEE. Germline trimming cut 4 bases from V and 0 bases from J; bases unmatched to any gene: 4. The CDR3 is 15 amino acids. CDR3 nucleotides: TGTGCCAGCAGCCACACTAGCGGAAGCACAGATACGCAGTATTTT. Translation gives CASSHTSGSTDTQYF.

This clonotype was detected many times. The chain uses TRBV27 and TRBJ2-7, with D possibly matching TRBD2 (5 bases). The CDR3 spans 13 residues. Germline V CDR1 and CDR2: MNHEY, SMNVEV (reference sequence). The V and J ends lost 9 bases and 6 bases respectively, with 18 bases between them. CDR3 protein: CARIRGPAFEQYF. The CDR3 region has the DNA TGTGCCAGGATCCGCGGGCCTGCTTTCGAGCAGTACTTC.

This clonotype showed up many times. The chain uses TRBV19 and TRBJ2-2; 8 bases are shared with TRBD1. The V segment lost 6 bases and the J segment 7 bases; nucleotides outside the gene matches: 4. The CDR3 covers 13 residues. Germline V gene sequence: CDR1 LNHDA, CDR2 SQIVND (reference sequence). As DNA, the CDR3 is TGTGCCAGTAGGACAGGGGCAGGCGGGGAGCTGTTTTTT. This codes for CASRTGAGGELFF.

The chain carries TRBV7-6 and TRBJ2-1; the D call may be TRBD1 or TRBD2 (6 bases each). The CDR3 has 18 residues. V lost 5 bases and J lost 0, with 20 bases in between. Germline V CDR1 and CDR2: SGHVS, FNYEAQ. The CDR3 bases are TGTGCCAGCAGCGTCGGAGGGGGTAGCGGTAGCTCCTACAATGAGCAGTTCTTC. Translated, it gives CASSVGGGSGSSYNEQFF.

This clonotype was recorded many times. The J gene is TRBJ2-2, the V gene TRBV30; D is possibly TRBD2 (5 bases). Germline CDR1 and CDR2: GTSNPN and SVGIG (reference sequence). The V gene lost 0 bases and the J gene lost 3 bases, with 8 bases spanning the gap. CDR3 length: 14 amino acids. CDR3 bases: TGTGCCTGGAGTGTATGGCGGGACACCGGGGAGCTGTTTTTT. Protein product: CAWSVWRDTGELFF.

This clonotype was observed many times. The chain couples TRBV28 to TRBJ2-7, with 8 nucleotides matching TRBD2. CDR1 is MDHEN and CDR2 is SYDVKM in the germline V gene. The CDR3 length is 15 residues. V lost 6 bases to trimming and J lost 0 bases; unmatched junction nucleotides: 7. The CDR3 bases are TGTGCCAGCAGCCCCGGGGGGGAGGGCTCCTACGAGCAGTACTTC. This encodes CASSPGGEGSYEQYF. Supplemented by reference TRBV28 and TRBJ2-7, the full variable domain reads DVKVTQSSRYLVKRTGEKVFLECVQDMDHENMFWYRQDPGLGLRLIYFSYDVKMKEKGDIPEGYSVSREKKERFSLILESASTNQTSMYLCASSPGGEGSYEQYFGPGTRLTVT.

The chain carries TRBV19 and TRBJ2-1, with TRBD2 as a possible D gene (5 bases). Trimming left V 7 bases short and J 4 bases short, with 11 bases between. The CDR3 has 13 amino acids. The germline V gene encodes CDR1 LNHDA and CDR2 SQIVND (reference sequence). DNA of the CDR3: TGTGCCAGTACGGACTGGCAATACAATGAGCAGTTCTTC. Translating gives CASTDWQYNEQFF.

With respect to this clonotype: A read error may explain this, as a much larger clone is one base away. The chain links TRBV21-1 to TRBJ2-7; the listed D gene, TRBD1, was not tested against the DNA. TRBV21-1 is given as a pseudogene. This CDR3 is 15 amino acids long. CDR3 protein: CASRKTGGWTYEQYF. CDR3 bases: TGTGCCAGCCGCAAAACAGGGGGATGGACCTACGAGCAGTACTTC.

The chain recombines TRBV19 with TRBJ2-3; TRBD2 might be the D (6 bases). Trimming cost V 5 bases and J 11 bases, with 29 bases left between them. Germline loops: CDR1 LNHDA, CDR2 SQIVND (reference sequence). This CDR3 region has 17 residues. CDR3 nucleotides: TGTGCCAGTAGTTTCGGGAGTATCGGACTCAAGGGGTTGGTGCAGTATTTT. Translated: CASSFGSIGLKGLVQYF.

This clonotype was recorded at least ten times. The CDR3 DNA reads TGCAGTAGTGACATGAACACTGAAGCTTTCTTT. Protein: CSSDMNTEAFF. This chain links TRBV20-1 with TRBJ1-1; D uncertain. There are 11 residues in the CDR3. Germline CDR1 reads DFQATT; CDR2 reads SNEGSKA (reference sequence). Trimming removed 8 bases from V and 0 bases from J, with 7 bases in between.

This clonotype was seen repeatedly, ten times or more. This chain joins TRBV12-3 or TRBV12-4 and TRBJ1-6, with D possibly being TRBD1 (5 bases). Trimming took 5 bases from V and 1 from J, leaving 9 bases between them. The CDR3 consists of 15 residues. The CDR3 sequence is CASSPRGSYNSPLHF. In DNA, the CDR3 is TGTGCCAGCAGTCCCCGGGGGTCCTATAATTCACCCCTCCACTTT.

In the case of this clonotype: A much larger clone is a single base away; this may be a read error. The chain joins TRBV4-3 to TRBJ2-1; 14 bases line up with TRBD2. In germline, CDR1 is LGHNA, CDR2 YSLEER. The CDR3 totals 17 residues. The V and J ends lost 4 bases and 4 bases, in that order; junction bases with no gene match: 6. This CDR3 reads CASSRGLAGGRYNEQFF. As DNA, the CDR3 is TGCGCCAGCAGCCGCGGACTAGCGGGAGGCCGTTACAATGAGCAGTTCTTC.

The V gene is TRBV7-9, the J gene TRBJ1-2; no definite D call. The germline gives CDR1 SEHNR, CDR2 FQNEAQ (reference sequence). The CDR3 contains 15 residues. Trimming left V 1 base short and J 8 bases short, with 17 bases between. The CDR3 loop is CASSLGSPSTGGYTF. CDR3 bases: TGTGCCAGCAGCTTAGGATCGCCGTCCACGGGAGGCTACACCTTC.

The rearrangement joins TRBV7-9 to TRBJ1-2, with D unclear. The germline V gene encodes CDR1 SEHNR and CDR2 FQNEAQ (reference sequence). Trimming stripped 5 bases from V and 7 bases from J, with 20 bases between. The CDR3 is 15 amino acids. CDR3 loop: CASSQNFGPGSGYTF. CDR3 DNA: TGTGCCAGCAGCCAGAATTTTGGACCCGGGTCTGGCTACACCTTC.

To note about this clonotype: Just one base apart from a much larger clone, this may be a read error. The chain employs TRBV14 and TRBJ2-1; D is undetermined. CDR1 and CDR2 from the germline V gene are SGHDN and FVKESK. This CDR3 has 17 amino acids. Written as DNA, the CDR3 is TGTGCCAGCAGCCAAGAAACTGGGCCCCTCTCCTACGATGAGCAGTTCTTC. Its protein is CASSQETGPLSYDEQFF.

A few counts support this clonotype. The rearrangement joins TRBV5-1 to TRBJ2-7; 11 positions match TRBD2. The CDR3 consists of 18 residues. Germline V gives CDR1 SGHRS, CDR2 YFSETQ. Trimming removed 0 bases from V and 0 bases from J; junction bases left unmatched: 8. This chain's CDR3 is CASSLGPSGRFLSYEQYF. The CDR3 nucleotides are TGCGCCAGCAGCTTGGGCCCTAGCGGGAGGTTCCTCTCCTACGAGCAGTACTTC.

This clonotype came up many times. This chain connects TRBV4-3 to TRBJ2-3; 10 nucleotides align to TRBD2. This CDR3 comprises 16 residues. V was clipped by 7 bases and J by 8 bases; unmatched bases: 15. From germline, CDR1 is LGHNA and CDR2 YSLEER. CDR3 protein: CASTPRGLALRGTQYF. Written as DNA, the CDR3 is TGCGCCAGCACCCCTCGGGGACTAGCGTTGAGGGGTACGCAGTATTTT.

This clonotype appeared many times. The gene calls are TRBV3-1 and TRBJ1-5; 7 bases map to TRBD1. CDR1 and CDR2 from the germline V gene are LGHDT and YNNKEL (reference sequence). The CDR3 runs 15 residues. J lost 9 bases, V lost 1 base, and 9 bases had no gene match. This CDR3 reads CASSQGDSLVLPQHF. The CDR3 nucleotides are TGTGCCAGCAGCCAAGGGGACAGCCTTGTGTTGCCCCAGCATTTT.